This T cell receptor (beta chain) was obtained from a study of blood T cell repertoires in COVID-19 (dated by TCRdb to about 2020). The study in broad terms: Samples covering the acute and convalescent phases of COVID-19 were provided by collaborators in the United States, Italy and Spain. The dataset comprised deeply sampled blood TCRbeta repertoires from subjects exposed to, actively infected with, or recovered from COVID-19. The samples were drawn from two sources: the first 160 participants of the ongoing ImmuneRACE study, and 1,000 to 1,500 subjects contributed by 6 global collaborators. The repertoires were released in a freely available public database meant as a resource for research on the immune response to SARS-CoV-2. The material from the prospective study consisted of cDNA or gDNA derived from T cells, B-cell-depleted T cells, or PBMCs. The sample metadata nearly always contained a de-identified subject ID, COVID-19 status, age in years and sex. HLA class I and class II types, where available, came from metadata supplied by the sample provider rather than from assay-based typing.

The immunoSEQ Assay, a bias-controlled multiplex PCR, was used to amplify TCRbeta CDR3 regions from genomic DNA. The study's own analysis went as follows. The number of nucleated cells in each sample was estimated by amplification of reference gene primers within the assay. To quantify the absolute abundance of each unique TCRbeta CDR3 rearrangement, sequence reads were collapsed and filtered. For each sample, productive Simpson clonality was calculated by taking the square root of Simpson's diversity index across productive rearrangements. TCRdb provides this immuneACCESS table in a form limited to in-frame rearrangements. Some clones are lacking; in checked studies, under half of them reflect an unresolved V gene, and why the rest are absent is not known. V, J and clone size are those of that table, while D and trimming were read from the DNA. Recorded for this sample are about 130,000 clones; around four fifths of them occurred a single time. The ten most abundant clones make up about a tenth of the sample.

With regard to this clone: Its target antigen remains unknown. Qualities for individual bases were not recorded, and no much larger clone is one base off.

Spanning cysteine to phenylalanine, the CDR3 consists of 16 amino acids. Only the CDR3 DNA stays, 48 bases, in frame from base 1. Deletion took 2 bases off V and 5 bases off J, with a span of 15 bases between the germline ends. The germline V gene sets CDR1 to MGHRA and CDR2 to YSYEKL. Samples from volunteer blood donors who had recovered from COVID-19 were contributed by a second Seattle source. Each collaborating institution followed its own protocols to collect whole blood in K2EDTA tubes. For TCRbeta analysis, collaborators shipped samples as frozen whole blood, isolated PBMCs, or DNA extracted from either of those sample types. What the research found in general, with its limitations: The quantity of clinical and demographic metadata differed by source and by participant and was supplied without curation.

The sequence derives from a man aged 55 to 70 who had recovered from COVID-19. The chain couples TRBV4-1 to TRBJ2-2; a tentative D match to TRBD1 spans 6 bases. Sequences were obtained from peripheral blood. Here the CDR3 is given as CASSQNWVGGTGELFF. The DNA sequence reads TGCGCCAGCAGCCAAAATTGGGTAGGGGGAACCGGGGAGCTGTTTTTT.